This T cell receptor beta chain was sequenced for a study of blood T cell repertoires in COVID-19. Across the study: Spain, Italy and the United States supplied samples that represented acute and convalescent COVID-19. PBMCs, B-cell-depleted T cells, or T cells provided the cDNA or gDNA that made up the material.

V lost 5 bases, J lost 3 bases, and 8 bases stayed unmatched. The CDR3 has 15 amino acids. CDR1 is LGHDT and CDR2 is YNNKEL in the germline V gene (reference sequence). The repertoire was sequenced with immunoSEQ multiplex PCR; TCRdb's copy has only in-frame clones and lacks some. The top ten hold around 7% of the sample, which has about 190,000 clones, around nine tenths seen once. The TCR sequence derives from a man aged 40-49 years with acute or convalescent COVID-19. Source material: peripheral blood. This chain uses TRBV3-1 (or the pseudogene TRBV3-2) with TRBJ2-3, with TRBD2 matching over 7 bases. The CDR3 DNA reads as TGTGCCAGCAGCTTGGGACTAATTAGAACAGATACGCAGTATTTT. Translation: CASSLGLIRTDTQYF.